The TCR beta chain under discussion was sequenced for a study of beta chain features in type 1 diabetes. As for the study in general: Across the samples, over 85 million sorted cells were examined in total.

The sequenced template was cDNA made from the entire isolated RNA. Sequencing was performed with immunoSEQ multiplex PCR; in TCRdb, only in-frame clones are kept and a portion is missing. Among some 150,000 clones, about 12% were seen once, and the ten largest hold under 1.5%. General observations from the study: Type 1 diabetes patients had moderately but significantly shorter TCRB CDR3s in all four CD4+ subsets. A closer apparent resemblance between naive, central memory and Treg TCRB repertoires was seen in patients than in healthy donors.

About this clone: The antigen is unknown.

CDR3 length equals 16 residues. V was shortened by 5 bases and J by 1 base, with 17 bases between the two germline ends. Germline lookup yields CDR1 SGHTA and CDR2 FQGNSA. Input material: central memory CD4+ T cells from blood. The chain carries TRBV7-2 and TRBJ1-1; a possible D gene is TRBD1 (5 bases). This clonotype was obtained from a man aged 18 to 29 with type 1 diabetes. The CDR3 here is CASSHLGGKGNTEAFF. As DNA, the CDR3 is TGTGCCAGCAGCCACCTGGGGGGAAAAGGGAACACTGAAGCTTTCTTT.